Below, 28 T cell receptor beta chains from the same sample are listed, as sequenced in a study of T-cell memory formation after mild COVID-19. One entry per CDR3 protein results from TCRdb running MiXCR on the 5' RACE reads. The sample yields approximately 46,000 distinct CDR3 sequences, around 12% seen once. Sequenced: PBMCs or a T cell subset sorted from them (not recorded which). These TCRs come from a man younger than 35 who had mild COVID-19 (a few samples of this study predate the infection). Cell type and time point are not known.

The chain is built from TRBV28 and TRBJ2-6; D is unclear. The V and J ends lost 7 bases and 0 bases respectively, with 10 bases between them. Germline CDR1 and CDR2: MDHEN and SYDVKM. The length of the CDR3 is 15 residues. The chain's CDR3 is CASNTPSSGANVLTF. The CDR3 DNA reads TGTGCCAGCAATACGCCGAGCTCTGGGGCCAACGTCCTGACTTTC.

This chain joins TRBV12-3 or TRBV12-4 and TRBJ2-1, with unresolved D. The CDR3 totals 13 residues. V was clipped by 3 bases and J by 8 bases, with 11 bases between them. CDR3 protein: CASSFYRRDEQFF. CDR3 DNA: TGTGCCAGCAGTTTCTACCGTCGGGATGAGCAGTTCTTC.

This clonotype was picked up a small number of times. The CDR3 nucleotides read TGTGCCAGCAGCATGAGTGGCCGCGGGGGGCCGAACACCGGGGAGCTGTTTTTT. Amino acids: CASSMSGRGGPNTGELFF. The V gene is TRBV6-2 or TRBV6-3, the J gene TRBJ2-2, with TRBD2 identical over 8 bases. CDR1 and CDR2 from the germline V gene are MNHEY and SVGEGT. The ends lost 6 bases at V and 0 bases at J; junction bases unmatched: 12. This CDR3 region has 18 residues.

The J gene is TRBJ2-3, the V gene TRBV5-1, with 7 positions matching TRBD1. The V gene's germline CDR1 is SGHRS and CDR2 YFSETQ. CDR3 size: 15 residues. After removal of 3 bases from V and 4 bases from J, the junction contained 8 bases not matched to a gene. The CDR3: CASSYTTGLADTQYF. Written as DNA, the CDR3 is TGCGCCAGCAGCTATACGACAGGGCTCGCAGATACGCAGTATTTT.

Remarks on this clonotype: Possible read error: a much larger clone is one base away. CDR3 protein: CASSQDRSDYNEQFF. The CDR3 DNA follows: TGCGCCAGCAGCCAAGATAGAAGCGACTACAATGAGCAGTTCTTC. The chain links TRBV4-1 to TRBJ2-1; D not resolved. Germline V gene sequence: CDR1 MGHRA, CDR2 YSYEKL. CDR3 size: 15 residues. V lost 0 bases to trimming and J lost 3 bases, with 9 bases between them.

This clonotype was picked up a small number of times. The chain employs TRBV2 and TRBJ2-5; D is unclear. With 3 bases removed from V and 4 bases from J, the gap between germline ends came to 6 bases. This CDR3 comprises 12 residues. Germline-derived CDR1 and CDR2 are SNHLY and FYNNEI. Written as DNA, the CDR3 is TGTGCCAGCAGTGATATCCGAGAGACCCAGTACTTC. Protein: CASSDIRETQYF.

V usage is TRBV5-6 and J usage is TRBJ2-5, with D possibly being TRBD2 (6 bases). The germline V gene has CDR1 SGHDT and CDR2 YYEEEE. The CDR3 is 15 residues long. Trimming cost V 1 base and J 5 bases, with 15 bases left between them. The chain's CDR3 is CASSLKDGEVETQYF. The CDR3 coding sequence is TGTGCCAGCAGCTTGAAGGACGGGGAGGTCGAGACCCAGTACTTC.

In this sample, this clonotype turned up many times. The chain uses TRBV11-1 and TRBJ2-5; D gene uncertain. The V and J ends lost 5 bases and 5 bases respectively, with 6 bases between them. This CDR3 region has 11 residues. Germline CDR1 is SGHAT and CDR2 is FQDESV (reference sequence). CDR3 region: CASSTRETQYF. As DNA, the CDR3 is TGTGCCAGCAGCACCCGGGAGACCCAGTACTTC.

This clonotype has only a few counts. The chain combines TRBV4-3 with TRBJ1-2; possible D gene TRBD1, 5 bases. This CDR3 is built from 13 residues. Germline CDR1 is LGHNA and CDR2 is YSLEER. Trimming removed 4 bases at V and 5 bases at J, with 11 bases between. The chain's CDR3 is CASSPKDRYGYTF. CDR3 coding DNA: TGCGCCAGCAGCCCTAAAGACAGATATGGCTACACCTTC.

This clonotype was counted between two and nine times. The V call is TRBV5-6, the J call TRBJ2-1, with 7 bases that match TRBD2. CDR1 and CDR2 (germline): SGHDT, YYEEEE. Trimming cost V 4 bases and J 3 bases; bases outside gene matches: 7. This CDR3 region has 15 residues. The CDR3 is CASSPKSGDYNEQFF. CDR3 DNA sequence: TGTGCCAGCAGCCCTAAAAGCGGGGACTACAATGAGCAGTTCTTC.

V usage is TRBV9 and J usage is TRBJ2-7; D perhaps matches TRBD1 (5 bases). Germline loops: CDR1 SGDLS, CDR2 YYNGEE. V was cut by 4 bases and J by 5 bases, with 16 bases left in between. The CDR3 has 14 residues. The CDR3 DNA is TGTGCCAGCAGCCGATTAGGACAACCCAACGAGCAGTACTTC. Translating it yields CASSRLGQPNEQYF.

The sample holds many counts of this clonotype. J is TRBJ1-1 and V is TRBV6-2 or TRBV6-3; TRBD1 matches at 9 bases. Germline V gene sequence: CDR1 MNHEY, CDR2 SVGEGT. The CDR3 runs to 17 residues. After removal of 0 bases from V and 7 bases from J, the junction contained 12 bases not matched to a gene. CDR3 in DNA: TGTGCCAGCAGTTACTCGTCTTTCGGACAGGGGAAATTTGAAGCTTTCTTT. Its protein is CASSYSSFGQGKFEAFF.

The CDR3 DNA is TGTGCCAGCAGCGAGGGACAGGGGATTCAGCCCCAGCATTTT. Encoded protein: CASSEGQGIQPQHF. The chain has TRBV5-6 and TRBJ1-5, with TRBD1 matching 10 bases. With 4 bases clipped from V and 6 bases from J, the junction kept 4 bases outside the gene matches. Germline CDR1 is SGHDT and CDR2 is YYEEEE. The CDR3 spans 14 residues.

This clonotype was found a few times. The rearrangement links TRBV7-9 to TRBJ2-7; D is undetermined. This CDR3 is 11 amino acids long. V was pared by 6 bases and J by 6 bases, with 9 bases between. In germline, CDR1 is SEHNR, CDR2 FQNEAQ (reference sequence). CDR3 coding DNA: TGTGCCAGCAGTCAGACAAGCGAGCAGTACTTC. Translation gives CASSQTSEQYF.

The chain uses TRBV6-2 or TRBV6-3 and TRBJ2-3; possible D gene TRBD1, 5 bases. Germline loops: CDR1 MNHEY, CDR2 SVGEGT. The CDR3 covers 14 residues. Deletions cut 2 bases from V and 2 bases from J, with 8 bases between. This CDR3 reads CASSYPDTTDTQYF. DNA for the CDR3: TGTGCCAGCAGTTACCCGGACACCACAGATACGCAGTATTTT.

V and J are TRBV29-1 and TRBJ1-2; D not resolved. The CDR3 consists of 12 residues. Germline CDR1 reads SQVTM; CDR2 reads ANQGSEA. V lost 8 bases and J 2 bases, leaving 12 bases between the germline ends. The CDR3 DNA is TGCAGCTTCGGGGATAGCAACTATGGCTACACCTTC. Amino acid sequence: CSFGDSNYGYTF.

Many counts were recorded for this clonotype. The chain uses TRBV5-1 and TRBJ1-2, with a weak D call TRBD1 (5 bases). This CDR3 contains 14 residues. From germline, CDR1 is SGHRS and CDR2 YFSETQ. Trimming shortened V by 0 bases and J by 6 bases, and 12 bases separated the two germline ends. CDR3: CASSLGGEGHGYTF. CDR3 DNA: TGCGCCAGCAGCTTGGGGGGGGAGGGCCATGGCTACACCTTC. The complete variable domain, with remaining parts taken from reference TRBV5-1 and TRBJ1-2, reads KAGVTQTPRYLIKTRGQQVTLSCSPISGHRSVSWYQQTPGQGLQFLFEYFSETQRNKGNFPGRFSGRQFSNSRSEMNVSTLELGDSALYLCASSLGGEGHGYTFGSGTRLTVV.

DNA for the CDR3: TGCGCCAGCAGCCATGATTCAATGGCCCCCTATAATTCACCCCTCCACTTT. As protein: CASSHDSMAPYNSPLHF. The rearrangement links TRBV4-3 to TRBJ1-6; D not resolved. There are 17 residues in the CDR3. Per germline, CDR1 LGHNA and CDR2 YSLEER. Deletions cut 3 bases from V and 2 bases from J, with 14 bases between.

This clonotype was seen only a few times. The V and J genes are TRBV11-2 and TRBJ2-2; either TRBD1 or TRBD2 may supply D (5 bases each). This CDR3 is 17 amino acids long. V was cut by 5 bases and J by 0 bases, with 16 bases left in between. The germline gives CDR1 SGHAT, CDR2 FQNNGV. In DNA, the CDR3 is TGTGCCAGCAGCATACCTACCGGGGCGTCGAACACCGGGGAGCTGTTTTTT. Translated, it gives CASSIPTGASNTGELFF. The whole variable domain, remainder taken from reference TRBV11-2 and TRBJ2-2, is EAGVAQSPRYKIIEKRQSVAFWCNPISGHATLYWYQQILGQGPKLLIQFQNNGVVDDSQLPKDRFSAERLKGVDSTLKIQPAKLEDSAVYLCASSIPTGASNTGELFFGEGSRLTVL.

In its sample, this clonotype was seen many times. The chain employs TRBV7-9 and TRBJ2-3; no reliable D call. V lost 2 bases to trimming and J lost 6 bases, with 9 bases between them. CDR1 SEHNR and CDR2 FQNEAQ come from the germline V gene (reference sequence). The CDR3 length is 13 residues. Written as DNA, the CDR3 is TGTGCCAGCAGCTTATCAGAGGTGGATACGCAGTATTTT. It codes for CASSLSEVDTQYF.

This clonotype was counted many times. The rearrangement uses TRBV4-1 and TRBJ2-3, with D tentatively TRBD2 (7 bases). The CDR3 has 16 residues. V was clipped by 3 bases and J by 0 bases, with 13 bases between them. CDR1 is MGHRA, CDR2 YSYEKL, per germline. CDR3 loop: CASSQEGGPSTDTQYF. Written as DNA, the CDR3 is TGCGCCAGCAGCCAGGAGGGGGGGCCCAGCACAGATACGCAGTATTTT.

The chain uses TRBV7-9 and TRBJ1-2, with TRBD1 matching 9 bases. This CDR3 is 13 amino acids long. Germline V gene data show CDR1 as SEHNR and CDR2 as FQNEAQ (reference sequence). V shed 8 bases, J shed 9 bases, and the junction held 10 bases outside the gene matches. The CDR3 DNA sequence: TGTGCCAGCTCCACCCGACAGGGGGAAAGCTACACCTTC. This gives the protein CASSTRQGESYTF. The full variable domain, its missing parts supplied by reference TRBV7-9 and TRBJ1-2, is DTGVSQNPRHKITKRGQNVTFRCDPISEHNRLYWYRQTLGQGPEFLTYFQNEAQLEKSRLLSDRFSAERPKGSFSTLEIQRTEQGDSAMYLCASSTRQGESYTFGSGTRLTVV.

This chain uses TRBV28 with TRBJ2-7; a weak D match, TRBD2 (5 bases). The CDR3 extends over 15 amino acids. Germline values: CDR1 MDHEN, CDR2 SYDVKM. Trimming stripped 10 bases from V and 6 bases from J, with 25 bases between. CDR3 in DNA: TGTGCCACCATATCGACATCGGGATTTATCGGCGAGCAGTACGTC. It translates to CATISTSGFIGEQYV.

This clonotype has a count of ten or more. V usage is TRBV12-3 or TRBV12-4 and J usage is TRBJ2-1; D could derive from TRBD1 or TRBD2 (5 bases each). V was pared by 6 bases and J by 8 bases, with 17 bases between. The CDR3 is 14 residues long. The CDR3 loop reads CASSHRDRGHEQFF. CDR3 nucleotides: TGTGCCAGCAGCCACCGGGACCGCGGGCATGAGCAGTTCTTC.

This clonotype was recorded a few times. The genes are TRBV12-3 or TRBV12-4 and TRBJ2-5, with 7 bases that match TRBD2. The CDR3 totals 14 residues. V lost 6 bases and J lost 9; bases outside the gene matches: 13. CDR3 loop: CASRPGSGARAQYF. CDR3 nucleotides: TGTGCCAGCAGACCCGGCAGCGGGGCCCGGGCCCAGTACTTC.

This clonotype was seen repeatedly, ten times or more. This chain connects TRBV6-4 to TRBJ2-1; 7 bases fit TRBD2. The CDR3 sequence is 13 residues long. V gave up 3 bases and J gave up 9 bases; unmatched junction bases: 5. The V gene's germline CDR1 is MRHNA and CDR2 SNTAGT. CDR3: CASSDTSVSEQFF. The CDR3 nucleotides are TGTGCCAGCAGTGATACTAGCGTTTCTGAGCAGTTCTTC.

The chain carries TRBV5-4 and TRBJ1-1; no reliable D call. The germline V gene encodes CDR1 SGHNT and CDR2 YYREEE (reference sequence). Between the trimmed V and J ends, which lost 0 bases and 3 bases, there was a span of 9 bases. CDR3 size: 14 residues. CDR3 protein: CASSLEKGYTEAFF. DNA for the CDR3: TGTGCCAGCAGCTTGGAGAAAGGGTACACTGAAGCTTTCTTT.

This clonotype has a handful of counts. The J gene is TRBJ1-5, the V gene TRBV12-3 or TRBV12-4; 8 positions match TRBD1. Losses at the gene ends were 1 base for V and 5 bases for J; bases not matched to a gene: 13. This CDR3 is built from 18 residues. In nucleotides, the CDR3 is TGTGCCAGCAGTTTAGGGGGAATCTCCGGGACAGGTGATCAGCCCCAGCATTTT. Translating it yields CASSLGGISGTGDQPQHF.